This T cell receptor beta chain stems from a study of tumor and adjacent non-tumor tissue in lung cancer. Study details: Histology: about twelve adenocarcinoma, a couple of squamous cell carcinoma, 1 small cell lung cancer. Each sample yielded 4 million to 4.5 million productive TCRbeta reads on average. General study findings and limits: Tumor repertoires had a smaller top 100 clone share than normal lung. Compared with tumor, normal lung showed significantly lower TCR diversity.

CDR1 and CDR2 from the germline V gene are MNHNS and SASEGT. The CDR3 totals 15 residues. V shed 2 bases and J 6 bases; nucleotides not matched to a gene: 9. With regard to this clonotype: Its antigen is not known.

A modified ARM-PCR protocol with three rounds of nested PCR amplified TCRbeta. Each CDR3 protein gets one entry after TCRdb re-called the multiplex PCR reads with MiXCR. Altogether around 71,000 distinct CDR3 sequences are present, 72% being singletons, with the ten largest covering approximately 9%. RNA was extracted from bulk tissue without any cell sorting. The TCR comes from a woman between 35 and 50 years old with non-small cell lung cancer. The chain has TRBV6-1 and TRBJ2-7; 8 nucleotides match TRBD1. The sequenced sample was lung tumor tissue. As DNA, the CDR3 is TGTGCCAGCAGTGAACCCAGGGACAGGTGGTCCGAGCAGTACTTC. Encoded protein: CASSEPRDRWSEQYF.